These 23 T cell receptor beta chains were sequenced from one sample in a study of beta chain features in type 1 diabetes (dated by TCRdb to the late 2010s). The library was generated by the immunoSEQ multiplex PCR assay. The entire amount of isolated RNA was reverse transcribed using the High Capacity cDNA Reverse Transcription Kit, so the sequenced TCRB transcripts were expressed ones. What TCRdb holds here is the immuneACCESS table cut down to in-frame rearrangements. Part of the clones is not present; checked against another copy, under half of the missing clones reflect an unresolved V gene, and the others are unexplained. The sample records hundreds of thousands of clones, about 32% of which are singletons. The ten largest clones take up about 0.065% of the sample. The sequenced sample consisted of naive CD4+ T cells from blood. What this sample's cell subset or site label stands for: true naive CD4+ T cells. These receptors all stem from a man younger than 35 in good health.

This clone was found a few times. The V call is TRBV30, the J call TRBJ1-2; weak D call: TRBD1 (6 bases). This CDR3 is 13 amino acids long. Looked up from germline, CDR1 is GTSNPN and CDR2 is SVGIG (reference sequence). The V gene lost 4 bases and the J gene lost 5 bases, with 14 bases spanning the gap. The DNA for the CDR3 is TGTGCCTGGAATGGGGACATGGAATATGGCTACACCTTC. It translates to CAWNGDMEYGYTF.

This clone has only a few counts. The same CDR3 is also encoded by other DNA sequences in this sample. The CDR3 region has the DNA TGTGCCTGGAGTGTACGGCAGGGTGTCACTGAAGCTTTCTTT. It yields the protein CAWSVRQGVTEAFF. V usage is TRBV30 and J usage is TRBJ1-1; D might be TRBD1 (5 bases). Between the trimmed V and J ends, which lost 0 bases and 4 bases, there was a span of 12 bases. The CDR3 contains 14 residues. CDR1 is GTSNPN and CDR2 is SVGIG in the germline V gene (reference sequence). Combining the CDR3 with reference TRBV30 and TRBJ1-1 gives the whole variable domain SQTIHQWPATLVQPVGSPLSLECTVEGTSNPNLYWYRQAAGRGLQLLFYSVGIGQISSEVPQNLSASRPQDRQFILSSKKLLLSDSGFYLCAWSVRQGVTEAFFGQGTRLTVV.

The CDR3 is CSVGRDRVGNTEAFF. The CDR3 region has the DNA TGCAGCGTTGGCCGGGACAGGGTGGGAAACACTGAAGCTTTCTTT. The rearrangement links TRBV29-1 to TRBJ1-1; 9 bases fit TRBD1. V lost 4 bases, J lost 2 bases, and 8 bases stayed unmatched. This CDR3 spans 15 amino acids. Per the germline V gene, CDR1 is SQVTM and CDR2 is ANQGSEA.

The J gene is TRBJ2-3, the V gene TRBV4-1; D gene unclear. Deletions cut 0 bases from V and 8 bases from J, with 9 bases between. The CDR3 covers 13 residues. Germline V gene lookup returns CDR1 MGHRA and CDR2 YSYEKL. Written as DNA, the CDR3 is TGCGCCAGCAGCCAAGAACCCGGCGGTACGCAGTATTTT. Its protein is CASSQEPGGTQYF.

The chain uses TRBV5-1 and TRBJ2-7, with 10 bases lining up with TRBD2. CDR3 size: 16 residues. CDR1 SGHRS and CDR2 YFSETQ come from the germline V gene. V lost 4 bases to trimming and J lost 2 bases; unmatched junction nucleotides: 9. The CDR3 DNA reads TGCGCCAGCAGCCCGGGGGTTACTAGCGGGACCTACGAGCAGTACTTC. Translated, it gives CASSPGVTSGTYEQYF.

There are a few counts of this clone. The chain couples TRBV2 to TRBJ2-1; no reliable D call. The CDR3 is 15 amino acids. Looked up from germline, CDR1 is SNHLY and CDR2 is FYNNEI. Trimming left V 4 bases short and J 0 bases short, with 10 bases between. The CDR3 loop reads CASSVGRSSYNEQFF. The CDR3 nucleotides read TGTGCCAGCAGTGTGGGCCGCAGCTCCTACAATGAGCAGTTCTTC.

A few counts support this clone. CDR3 nucleotide sequence: TGTGCCTGGAGGGCCCCAGGGGAGAGCCAGCCCCAGCATTTT. It translates to CAWRAPGESQPQHF. The chain carries TRBV30 and TRBJ1-5, with D possibly being TRBD1 (6 bases). V lost 3 bases and J 7 bases, leaving 16 bases between the germline ends. Germline loops: CDR1 GTSNPN, CDR2 SVGIG (reference sequence). The CDR3 runs 14 residues.

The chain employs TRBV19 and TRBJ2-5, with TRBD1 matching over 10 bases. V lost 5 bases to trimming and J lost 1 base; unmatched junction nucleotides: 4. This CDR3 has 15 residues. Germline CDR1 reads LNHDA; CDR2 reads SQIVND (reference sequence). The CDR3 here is CASSGRTGGQETQYF. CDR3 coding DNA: TGTGCCAGTAGTGGCAGGACAGGGGGCCAAGAGACCCAGTACTTC.

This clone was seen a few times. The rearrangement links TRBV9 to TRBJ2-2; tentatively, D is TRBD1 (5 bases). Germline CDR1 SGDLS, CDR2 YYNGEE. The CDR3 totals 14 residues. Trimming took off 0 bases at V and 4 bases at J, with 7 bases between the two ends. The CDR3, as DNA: TGTGCCAGCAGCGTAGGACAGCTCACCGGGGAGCTGTTTTTT. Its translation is CASSVGQLTGELFF. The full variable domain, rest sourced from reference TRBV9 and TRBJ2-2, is DSGVTQTPKHLITATGQRVTLRCSPRSGDLSVYWYQQSLDQGLQFLIQYYNGEERAKGNILERFSAQQFPDLHSELNLSSLELGDSALYFCASSVGQLTGELFFGEGSRLTVL.

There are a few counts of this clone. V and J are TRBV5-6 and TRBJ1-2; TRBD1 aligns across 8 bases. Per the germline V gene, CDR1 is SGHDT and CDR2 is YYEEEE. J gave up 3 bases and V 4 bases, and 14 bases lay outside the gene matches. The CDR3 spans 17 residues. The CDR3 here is CASSPGQGGALYYGYTF. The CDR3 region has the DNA TGTGCCAGCAGCCCAGGACAGGGCGGTGCCTTGTACTATGGCTACACCTTC.

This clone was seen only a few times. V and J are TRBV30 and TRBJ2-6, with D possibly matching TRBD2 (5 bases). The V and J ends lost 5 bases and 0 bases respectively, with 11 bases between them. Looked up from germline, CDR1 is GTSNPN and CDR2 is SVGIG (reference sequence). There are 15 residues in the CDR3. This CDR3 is CAWGGGPSGANVLTF. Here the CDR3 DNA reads TGTGCCTGGGGTGGAGGCCCCTCTGGGGCCAACGTCCTGACTTTC.

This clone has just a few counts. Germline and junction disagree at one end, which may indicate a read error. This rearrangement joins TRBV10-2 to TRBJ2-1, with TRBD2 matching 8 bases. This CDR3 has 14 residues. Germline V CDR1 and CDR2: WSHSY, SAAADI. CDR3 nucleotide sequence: TGCGCCAGCATTGAGCTAGCGGGTTACAATGAGCAGTTCTTC. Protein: CASIELAGYNEQFF.

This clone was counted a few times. CDR3: CASSLEGRTTDTQYF. The CDR3 bases are TGTGCCAGCAGCTTAGAGGGCCGCACCACAGATACGCAGTATTTT. The chain joins TRBV7-2 to TRBJ2-3; D unresolved. CDR1 and CDR2 from the germline V gene are SGHTA and FQGNSA. The CDR3 spans 15 residues. V was shortened by 1 base and J by 2 bases, with 10 bases between the two germline ends.

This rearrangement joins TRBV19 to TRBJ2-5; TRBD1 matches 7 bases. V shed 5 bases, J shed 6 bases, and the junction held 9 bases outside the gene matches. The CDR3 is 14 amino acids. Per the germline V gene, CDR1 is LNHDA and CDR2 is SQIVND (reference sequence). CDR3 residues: CASSSDRAIKTQYF. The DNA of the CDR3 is TGTGCCAGTAGTTCCGACAGGGCGATAAAGACCCAGTACTTC.

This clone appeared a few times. CDR3 bases: TGCGCCAGCAGCCAATCTAGCGGGCTGGAAGGTGAGCAGTTCTTC. This sequence encodes CASSQSSGLEGEQFF. The chain employs TRBV4-3 and TRBJ2-1; 8 positions match TRBD2. Germline CDR1 and CDR2: LGHNA and YSLEER. Losses at the gene ends were 2 bases for V and 9 bases for J; bases not matched to a gene: 9. There are 15 residues in the CDR3.

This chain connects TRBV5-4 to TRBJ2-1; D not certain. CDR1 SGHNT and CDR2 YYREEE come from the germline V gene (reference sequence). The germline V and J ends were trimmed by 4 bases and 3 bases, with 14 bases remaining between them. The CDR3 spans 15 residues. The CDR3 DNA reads TGTGCCAGCAGCACGGCGCCTGCCAACTACAATGAGCAGTTCTTC. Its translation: CASSTAPANYNEQFF.

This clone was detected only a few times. The chain's CDR3 is CASSLHRGREETQYF. The CDR3 region has the DNA TGTGCCAGCAGCTTACACCGCGGGAGGGAGGAGACCCAGTACTTC. The rearrangement links TRBV7-2 to TRBJ2-5, with 9 bases that match TRBD2. Germline V CDR1 and CDR2: SGHTA, FQGNSA. CDR3 size: 15 residues. The V gene end was trimmed by 2 bases and the J gene end by 5 bases; junction bases not matched to a gene: 6.

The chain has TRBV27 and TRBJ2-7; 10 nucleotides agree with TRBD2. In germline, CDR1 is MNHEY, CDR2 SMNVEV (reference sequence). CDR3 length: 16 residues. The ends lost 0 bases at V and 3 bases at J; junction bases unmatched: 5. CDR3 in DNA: TGTGCCAGCAGTTTATCGAGACTAGCGGGTAACTACGAGCAGTACTTC. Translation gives CASSLSRLAGNYEQYF.

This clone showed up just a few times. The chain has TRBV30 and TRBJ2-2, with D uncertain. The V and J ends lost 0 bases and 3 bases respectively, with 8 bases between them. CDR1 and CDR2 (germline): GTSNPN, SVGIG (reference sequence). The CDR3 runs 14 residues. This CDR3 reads CAWSVGRYTGELFF. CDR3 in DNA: TGTGCCTGGAGTGTAGGCCGATACACCGGGGAGCTGTTTTTT.

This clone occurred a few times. CDR3 DNA sequence: TGCGCCAGCAGCCAAGATGGACAGTATGGCTACACCTTC. The encoded protein is CASSQDGQYGYTF. This rearrangement joins TRBV4-3 to TRBJ1-2; TRBD1 might be the D (6 bases). V lost 0 bases and J 5 bases, leaving 7 bases between the germline ends. Germline CDR1 LGHNA, CDR2 YSLEER. CDR3 length: 13 residues.

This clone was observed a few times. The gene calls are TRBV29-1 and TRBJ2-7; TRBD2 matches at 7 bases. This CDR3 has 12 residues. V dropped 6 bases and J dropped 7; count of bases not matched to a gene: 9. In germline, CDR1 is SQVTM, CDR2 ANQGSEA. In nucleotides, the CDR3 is TGCAGCGTGCTGACTAGCAGTTGGGAGCAGTACTTC. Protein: CSVLTSSWEQYF.

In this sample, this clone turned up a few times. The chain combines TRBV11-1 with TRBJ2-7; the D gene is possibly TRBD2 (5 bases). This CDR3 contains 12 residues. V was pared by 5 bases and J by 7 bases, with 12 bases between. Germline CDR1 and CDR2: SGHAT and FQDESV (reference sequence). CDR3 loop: CASSQSDWEQYF. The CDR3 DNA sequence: TGTGCCAGCAGCCAATCGGACTGGGAGCAGTACTTC.

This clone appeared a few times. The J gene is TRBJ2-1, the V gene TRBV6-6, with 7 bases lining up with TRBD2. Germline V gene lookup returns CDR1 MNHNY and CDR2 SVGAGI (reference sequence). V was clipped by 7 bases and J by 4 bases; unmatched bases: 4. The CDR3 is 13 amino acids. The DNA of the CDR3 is TGTGCCAGCATACGAGCGGGATACAATGAGCAGTTCTTC. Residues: CASIRAGYNEQFF.